The 5 T cell receptor beta chains reported below all come from one sample, sequenced in a study of T cell responses to AZD1222 COVID-19 vaccine. Sequencing used immunoSEQ multiplex PCR; TCRdb keeps in-frame clones, though not all of them. The repertoire holds 140,000 to 150,000 clones, about 91% seen once, with over 13% in the top ten. The specimen comprised peripheral blood, sampled on day 0 of AZD1222 vaccination. The receptors shown here come from an adult in good health.

The V gene is TRBV18, the J gene TRBJ2-5; D not certain. Trimming cost V 6 bases and J 4 bases, with 12 bases left between them. The CDR3 consists of 13 residues. Germline V CDR1 and CDR2: KGHSH, LQKENI. The CDR3 sequence is CASSPLSGETQYF. The CDR3 nucleotides read TGTGCCAGCTCCCCTTTATCGGGAGAGACCCAGTACTTC.

As DNA, the CDR3 is TGTGCCAGCAGTTTAGGTCAAGAGACCCAGTACTTC. Protein sequence: CASSLGQETQYF. V gene TRBV28 combines with J gene TRBJ2-5; D is ambiguous. Per the germline V gene, CDR1 is MDHEN and CDR2 is SYDVKM. This CDR3 contains 12 residues. The germline V and J ends were trimmed by 2 bases and 2 bases, with 3 bases remaining between them.

The chain combines TRBV6-5 with TRBJ2-1; the match to TRBD2 covers 13 bases. Germline CDR1 and CDR2: MNHEY and SVGAGI. After removal of 8 bases from V and 4 bases from J, the junction contained 5 bases not matched to a gene. The CDR3 totals 15 residues. The CDR3 DNA sequence: TGTGCCAGCCCGGGGACTAGCGGGGCTTACAATGAGCAGTTCTTC. It is translated as CASPGTSGAYNEQFF.

The rearrangement links TRBV28 to TRBJ1-2; TRBD1 might be the D (5 bases). This CDR3 spans 13 amino acids. Germline CDR1 reads MDHEN; CDR2 reads SYDVKM. With 7 bases removed from V and 7 bases from J, the gap between germline ends came to 16 bases. CDR3 bases: TGTGCCAGCACCCAGGGACGGCGGTTTGGCTACACCTTC. The encoded protein is CASTQGRRFGYTF.

This clone was detected a few times. The chain couples TRBV2 to TRBJ1-1; D gene uncertain. Between the trimmed V and J ends, which lost 2 bases and 0 bases, there was a span of 10 bases. The CDR3 runs to 15 residues. The germline V gene encodes CDR1 SNHLY and CDR2 FYNNEI. The CDR3 sequence is CASSEYVRVNTEAFF. CDR3 nucleotide sequence: TGTGCCAGCAGTGAATATGTCCGGGTGAACACTGAAGCTTTCTTT.